This T cell receptor beta chain came from a study of cytomegalovirus exposure and HLA in healthy donors. General observations from the study: The presence/absence work took it that sequencing depth was about the same across donors. A list of approximately 150 TCR beta chains associated with cytomegalovirus was given. Exclusion as indistinguishable affected some V segments, including TRBV6-2 and TRBV6-3.

Details on this clone: Its specificity is not known.

PCR was performed using 60 Vbeta and 13 Jbeta primers. Sequencing used immunoSEQ multiplex PCR; TCRdb keeps in-frame clones, though not all of them. The sample has about 140,000 clones; 70% to 90% are singletons. V shed 2 bases and J 4 bases; nucleotides not matched to a gene: 0. The CDR3 runs to 13 residues. Germline CDR1 reads SGDLS; CDR2 reads YYNGEE. The J gene is TRBJ2-3, the V gene TRBV9, with TRBD1 matching over 8 bases. The sequence came from a man aged 50-59 years in good health and CMV-seronegative. Sequenced input: PBMCs. CDR3 nucleotide sequence: TGTGCCAGCAGCGTGACAGGGGCAGATACGCAGTATTTT. This sequence encodes CASSVTGADTQYF.